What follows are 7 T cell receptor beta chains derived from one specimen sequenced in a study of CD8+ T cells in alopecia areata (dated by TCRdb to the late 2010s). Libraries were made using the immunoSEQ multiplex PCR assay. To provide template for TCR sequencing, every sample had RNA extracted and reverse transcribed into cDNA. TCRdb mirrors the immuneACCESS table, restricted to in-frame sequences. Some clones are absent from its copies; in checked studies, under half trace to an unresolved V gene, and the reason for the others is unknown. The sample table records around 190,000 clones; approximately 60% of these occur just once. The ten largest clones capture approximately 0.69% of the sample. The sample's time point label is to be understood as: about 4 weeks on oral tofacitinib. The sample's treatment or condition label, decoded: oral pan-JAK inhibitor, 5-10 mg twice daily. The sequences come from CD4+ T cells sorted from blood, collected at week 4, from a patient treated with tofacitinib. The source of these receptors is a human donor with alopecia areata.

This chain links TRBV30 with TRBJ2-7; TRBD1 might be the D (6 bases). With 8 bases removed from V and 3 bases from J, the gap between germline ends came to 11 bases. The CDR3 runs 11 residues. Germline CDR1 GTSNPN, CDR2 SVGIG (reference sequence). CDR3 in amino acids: CALQTGYEQYF. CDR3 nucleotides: TGTGCCCTACAGACAGGCTACGAGCAGTACTTC.

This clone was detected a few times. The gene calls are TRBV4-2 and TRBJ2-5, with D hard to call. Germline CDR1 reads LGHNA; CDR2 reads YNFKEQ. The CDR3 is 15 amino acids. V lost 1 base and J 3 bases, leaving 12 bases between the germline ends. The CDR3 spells CASSQVDTAEETQYF. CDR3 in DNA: TGTGCCAGCAGCCAAGTAGACACGGCCGAAGAGACCCAGTACTTC.

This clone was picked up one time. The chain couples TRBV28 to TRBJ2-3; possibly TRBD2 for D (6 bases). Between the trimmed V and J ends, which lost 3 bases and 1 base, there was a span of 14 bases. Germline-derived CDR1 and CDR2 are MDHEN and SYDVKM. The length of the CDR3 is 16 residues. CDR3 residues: CASSLAGRRGTDTQYF. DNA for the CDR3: TGTGCCAGCAGTTTGGCGGGGAGACGTGGCACAGATACGCAGTATTTT.

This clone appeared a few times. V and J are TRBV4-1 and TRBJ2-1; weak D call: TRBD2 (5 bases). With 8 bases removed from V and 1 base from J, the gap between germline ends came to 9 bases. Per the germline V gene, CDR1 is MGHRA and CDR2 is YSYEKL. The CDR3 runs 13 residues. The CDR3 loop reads CASGGVSYNEQFF. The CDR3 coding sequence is TGCGCCAGCGGAGGAGTTTCCTACAATGAGCAGTTCTTC.

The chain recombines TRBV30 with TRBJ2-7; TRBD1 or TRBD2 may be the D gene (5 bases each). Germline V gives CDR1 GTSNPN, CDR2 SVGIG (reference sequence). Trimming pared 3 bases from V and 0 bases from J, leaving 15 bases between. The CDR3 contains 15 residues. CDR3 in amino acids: CAWRRPGRRSYEQYF. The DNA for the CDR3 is TGTGCCTGGAGACGACCGGGACGTCGCTCCTACGAGCAGTACTTC.

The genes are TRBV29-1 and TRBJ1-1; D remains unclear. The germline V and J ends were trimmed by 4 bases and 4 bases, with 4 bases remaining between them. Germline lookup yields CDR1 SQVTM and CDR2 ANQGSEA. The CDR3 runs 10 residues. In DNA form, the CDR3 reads TGCAGCGTTGCCAGCACTGAAGCTTTCTTT. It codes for CSVASTEAFF.

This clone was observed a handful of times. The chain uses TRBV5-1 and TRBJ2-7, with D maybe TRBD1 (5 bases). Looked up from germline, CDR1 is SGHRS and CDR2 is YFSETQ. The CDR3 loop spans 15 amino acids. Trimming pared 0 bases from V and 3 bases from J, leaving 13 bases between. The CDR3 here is CASSLDDPRVYEQYF. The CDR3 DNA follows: TGCGCCAGCAGCTTGGACGATCCCAGGGTCTACGAGCAGTACTTC.